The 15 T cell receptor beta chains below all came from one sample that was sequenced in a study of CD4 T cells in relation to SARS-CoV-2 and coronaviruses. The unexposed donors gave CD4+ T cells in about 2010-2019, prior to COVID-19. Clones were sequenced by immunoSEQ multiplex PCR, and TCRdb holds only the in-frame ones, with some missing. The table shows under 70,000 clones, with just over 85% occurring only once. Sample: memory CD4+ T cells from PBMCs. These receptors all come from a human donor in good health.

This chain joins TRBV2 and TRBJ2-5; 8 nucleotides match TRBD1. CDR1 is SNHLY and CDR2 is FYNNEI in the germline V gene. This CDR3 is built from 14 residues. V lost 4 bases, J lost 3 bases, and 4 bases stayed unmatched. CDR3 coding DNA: TGTGCCAGCAGTGCCTCGACAGGGGAAGAGACCCAGTACTTC. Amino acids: CASSASTGEETQYF.

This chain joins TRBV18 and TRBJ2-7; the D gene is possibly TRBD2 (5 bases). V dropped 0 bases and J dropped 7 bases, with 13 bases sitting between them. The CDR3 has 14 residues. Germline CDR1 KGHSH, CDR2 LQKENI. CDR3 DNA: TGTGCCAGCTCACCACCGGGAGCTACGAGGGAGCAGTACTTC. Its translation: CASSPPGATREQYF.

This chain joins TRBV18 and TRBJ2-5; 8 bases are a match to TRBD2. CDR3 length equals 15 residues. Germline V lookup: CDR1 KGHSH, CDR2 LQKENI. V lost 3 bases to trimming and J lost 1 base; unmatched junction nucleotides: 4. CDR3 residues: CASSPALAGQETQYF. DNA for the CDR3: TGTGCCAGCTCACCTGCTCTAGCGGGCCAAGAGACCCAGTACTTC.

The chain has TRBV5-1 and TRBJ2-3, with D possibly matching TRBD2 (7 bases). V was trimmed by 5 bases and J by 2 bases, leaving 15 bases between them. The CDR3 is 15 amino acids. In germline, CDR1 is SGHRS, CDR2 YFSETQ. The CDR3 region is CASRVEGGDTDTQYF. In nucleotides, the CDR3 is TGCGCCAGCAGAGTGGAAGGGGGGGACACAGATACGCAGTATTTT.

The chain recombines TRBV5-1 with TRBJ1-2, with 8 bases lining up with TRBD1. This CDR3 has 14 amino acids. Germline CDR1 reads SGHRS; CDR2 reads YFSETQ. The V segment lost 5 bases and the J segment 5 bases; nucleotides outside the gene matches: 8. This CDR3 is CASSSGGQVYGYTF. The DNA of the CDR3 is TGCGCCAGCAGTTCAGGGGGACAGGTTTATGGCTACACCTTC.

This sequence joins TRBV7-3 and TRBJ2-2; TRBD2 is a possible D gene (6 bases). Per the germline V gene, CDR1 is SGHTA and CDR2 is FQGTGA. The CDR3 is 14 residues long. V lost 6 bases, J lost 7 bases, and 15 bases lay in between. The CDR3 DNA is TGTGCCAGCAGTGTTTACGGGAGCTTCGGGGAGCTGTTTTTT. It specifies CASSVYGSFGELFF.

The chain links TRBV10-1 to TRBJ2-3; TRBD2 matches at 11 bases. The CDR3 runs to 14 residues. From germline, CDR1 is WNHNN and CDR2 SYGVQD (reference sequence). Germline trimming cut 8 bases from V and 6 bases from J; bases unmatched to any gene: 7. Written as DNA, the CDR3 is TGCGCCAGCCAACTAGCGGGAGCATCGGATACGCAGTATTTT. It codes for CASQLAGASDTQYF.

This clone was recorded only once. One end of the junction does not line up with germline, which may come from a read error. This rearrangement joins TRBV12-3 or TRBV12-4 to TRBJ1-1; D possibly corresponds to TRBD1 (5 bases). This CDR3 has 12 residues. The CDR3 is CASSSRGTGLNF. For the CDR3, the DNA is TGTGCCAGCAGTTCCCGGGGGACCGGACTAAATTTT.

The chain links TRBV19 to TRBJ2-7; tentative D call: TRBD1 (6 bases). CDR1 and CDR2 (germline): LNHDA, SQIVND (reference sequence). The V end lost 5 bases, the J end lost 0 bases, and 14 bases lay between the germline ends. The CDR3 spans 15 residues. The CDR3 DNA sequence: TGTGCCAGTAGTGACCACGGGGACACCTCCTACGAGCAGTACTTC. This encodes CASSDHGDTSYEQYF.

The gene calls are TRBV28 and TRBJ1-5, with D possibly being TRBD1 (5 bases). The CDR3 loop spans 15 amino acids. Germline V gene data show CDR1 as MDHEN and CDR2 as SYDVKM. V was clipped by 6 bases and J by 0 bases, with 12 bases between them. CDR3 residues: CASRGGGGSNQPQHF. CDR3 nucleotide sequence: TGTGCCAGCAGGGGGGGAGGAGGTAGCAATCAGCCCCAGCATTTT.

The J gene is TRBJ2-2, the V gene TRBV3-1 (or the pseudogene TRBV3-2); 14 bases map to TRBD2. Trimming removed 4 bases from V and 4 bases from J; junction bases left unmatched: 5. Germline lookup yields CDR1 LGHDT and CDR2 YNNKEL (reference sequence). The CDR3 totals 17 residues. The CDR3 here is CASSPGTSGSGTGELFF. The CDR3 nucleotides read TGTGCCAGCAGCCCCGGGACTAGCGGGAGTGGCACCGGGGAGCTGTTTTTT.

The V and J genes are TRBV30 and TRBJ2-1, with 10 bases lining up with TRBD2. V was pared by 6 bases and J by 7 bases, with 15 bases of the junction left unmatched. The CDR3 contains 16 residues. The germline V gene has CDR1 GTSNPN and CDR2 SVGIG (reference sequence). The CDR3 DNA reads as TGTGCCTGCTTGCGGCCGGGACTAGCGCTGAGGAATGAGCAGTTCTTC. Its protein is CACLRPGLALRNEQFF.

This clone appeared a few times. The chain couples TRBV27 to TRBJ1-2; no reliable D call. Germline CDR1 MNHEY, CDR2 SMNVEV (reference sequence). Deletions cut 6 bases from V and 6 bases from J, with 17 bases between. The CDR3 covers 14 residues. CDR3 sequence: CASSQRLLGDGYTF. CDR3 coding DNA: TGTGCCAGCAGCCAAAGGCTGCTCGGGGATGGCTACACCTTC.

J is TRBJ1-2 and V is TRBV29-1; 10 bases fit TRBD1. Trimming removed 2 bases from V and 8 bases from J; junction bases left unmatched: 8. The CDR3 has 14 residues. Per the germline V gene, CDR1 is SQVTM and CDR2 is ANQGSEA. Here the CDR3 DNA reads TGCAGCGTTGAAAGTGCGGGGACAGGGGAAGGCTACACCTTC. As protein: CSVESAGTGEGYTF.

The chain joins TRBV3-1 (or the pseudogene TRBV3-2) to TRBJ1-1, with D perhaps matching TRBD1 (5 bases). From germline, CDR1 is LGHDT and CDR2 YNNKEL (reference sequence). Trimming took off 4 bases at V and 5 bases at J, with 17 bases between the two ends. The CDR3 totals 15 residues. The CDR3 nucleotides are TGTGCCAGCAGCCGGGACTACACCAAAGGGACTGAAGCTTTCTTT. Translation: CASSRDYTKGTEAFF.